The next 30 T cell receptor beta chains were all read from a single sample in a study of T-cell reconstitution after alpha-beta-depleted transplantation in children. Library preparation (for TCRbeta) was performed with unique molecular identifiers. TCRdb ran MiXCR on the PCR reads and lists one entry per CDR3 protein. The sample consists of 250,000 to 400,000 distinct CDR3 sequences, approximately 23% of them appearing once. The sequenced sample was PBMCs, mostly from graft donor cells, obtained 180 days after TCRalphabeta/CD19-depleted stem cell transplant. The receptors shown here come from a male patient under 18 who had a stem cell transplant for acute lymphoblastic leukemia, so the T cells may come from the graft donor.

V is TRBV6-1 and J is TRBJ2-3; D gene uncertain. From germline, CDR1 is MNHNS and CDR2 SASEGT. The CDR3 runs 12 residues. V lost 3 bases to trimming and J lost 4 bases, with 5 bases between them. CDR3 nucleotide sequence: TGTGCCAGCAGTGATGATTCAGATACGCAGTATTTT. This sequence encodes CASSDDSDTQYF.

This clonotype has more than one count but fewer than ten. The gene calls are TRBV7-6 and TRBJ2-7; 13 bases are a match to TRBD2. This CDR3 spans 16 amino acids. V dropped 5 bases and J dropped 6; count of bases not matched to a gene: 10. Germline values: CDR1 SGHVS, CDR2 FNYEAQ. The CDR3 protein is CASSTRLAGGSREQYF. The CDR3, as DNA: TGTGCCAGCAGCACCCGACTAGCGGGAGGATCCCGCGAGCAGTACTTC.

This clonotype has just a few counts. The rearrangement joins TRBV18 to TRBJ1-1; D not resolved. Looked up from germline, CDR1 is KGHSH and CDR2 is LQKENI. The CDR3 runs to 14 residues. The ends were cut back, 0 bases at V and 1 base at J, with 6 bases in the middle. In DNA, the CDR3 is TGTGCCAGCTCACCACCGACGGGGAACACTGAAGCTTTCTTT. Translated: CASSPPTGNTEAFF.

This clonotype was detected a few times. The chain links TRBV7-6 to TRBJ1-1; D remains ambiguous. Germline CDR1 SGHVS, CDR2 FNYEAQ. This CDR3 has 13 residues. With 7 bases removed from V and 5 bases from J, the gap between germline ends came to 14 bases. The CDR3 nucleotides are TGTGCCAGCACCCCCCCGACTGAGACTGAAGCTTTCTTT. It specifies CASTPPTETEAFF.

The rearrangement joins TRBV5-1 to TRBJ2-3; 13 positions agree with TRBD2. With 2 bases clipped from V and 7 bases from J, the junction kept 7 bases outside the gene matches. CDR1 SGHRS and CDR2 YFSETQ come from the germline V gene. This CDR3 spans 16 amino acids. CDR3 DNA: TGCGCCAGCAGCTTTAGTCCGGGACTAGCGGGAAATACGCAGTATTTT. It specifies CASSFSPGLAGNTQYF. Complete variable domain (other parts from reference TRBV5-1 and TRBJ2-3): KAGVTQTPRYLIKTRGQQVTLSCSPISGHRSVSWYQQTPGQGLQFLFEYFSETQRNKGNFPGRFSGRQFSNSRSEMNVSTLELGDSALYLCASSFSPGLAGNTQYFGPGTRLTVL.

V gene TRBV11-2 combines with J gene TRBJ2-5; 12 bases line up with TRBD1. The germline V gene has CDR1 SGHAT and CDR2 FQNNGV. Losses at the gene ends were 6 bases for V and 5 bases for J; bases not matched to a gene: 10. The CDR3 length is 16 residues. In nucleotides, the CDR3 is TGTGCCAGCAGAGACCGGGACAGGGGGCTAGGGGAGACCCAGTACTTC. It specifies CASRDRDRGLGETQYF. Combining the CDR3 with reference TRBV11-2 and TRBJ2-5 gives the whole variable domain EAGVAQSPRYKIIEKRQSVAFWCNPISGHATLYWYQQILGQGPKLLIQFQNNGVVDDSQLPKDRFSAERLKGVDSTLKIQPAKLEDSAVYLCASRDRDRGLGETQYFGPGTRLLVL.

The CDR3 sequence is CATSDPGETQYF. The CDR3 DNA is TGTGCCACCAGTGATCCGGGGGAGACCCAGTACTTC. This chain connects TRBV24-1 to TRBJ2-5; TRBD2 is a possible D gene (5 bases). Germline CDR1 and CDR2: KGHDR and SFDVKD. The CDR3 has 12 residues. Trimming stripped 3 bases from V and 5 bases from J, with 6 bases between.

The V and J genes are TRBV7-7 and TRBJ2-3; D possibly corresponds to TRBD1 (6 bases). The CDR3 has 15 residues. Germline V gene data show CDR1 as SSHAT and CDR2 as FNYEAQ (reference sequence). The V end lost 5 bases, the J end lost 0 bases, and 12 bases lay between the germline ends. The CDR3 protein is CASSPGTPSTDTQYF. CDR3 coding DNA: TGTGCCAGCAGCCCTGGGACACCGAGCACAGATACGCAGTATTTT.

This clonotype turned up a few times. The J gene is TRBJ2-7, the V gene TRBV10-3; 15 bases line up with TRBD2. V shed 6 bases and J 4 bases; nucleotides not matched to a gene: 1. The CDR3 is 14 amino acids. Looked up from germline, CDR1 is ENHRY and CDR2 is SYGVKD. CDR3 DNA: TGTGCCATCAGCGGGACTAGCGGGAGGTACGAGCAGTACTTC. Translated: CAISGTSGRYEQYF.

A few counts support this clonotype. The gene calls are TRBV10-3 and TRBJ2-7; D call uncertain. The CDR3 has 16 amino acids. V was cut by 4 bases and J by 0 bases, with 16 bases left in between. Germline lookup yields CDR1 ENHRY and CDR2 SYGVKD. The CDR3 spells CAISGGIYRDSYEQYF. For the CDR3, the DNA is TGTGCCATCAGTGGCGGAATCTACCGCGACTCCTACGAGCAGTACTTC.

V usage is TRBV5-1 and J usage is TRBJ2-3, with 8 nucleotides matching TRBD1. Trimming at V came to 7 bases and at J to 1 base, leaving 11 bases not matched to a gene. This CDR3 has 16 residues. The germline V gene has CDR1 SGHRS and CDR2 YFSETQ. The CDR3 DNA sequence: TGCGCCAGCGGTCGGCGCGTGACAGGGGGCACAGATACGCAGTATTTT. This translates into CASGRRVTGGTDTQYF.

This clonotype was observed once. The rearrangement uses TRBV4-2 and TRBJ1-1; D may be TRBD1 (5 bases). Germline lookup yields CDR1 LGHNA and CDR2 YNFKEQ. The CDR3 totals 14 residues. V lost 0 bases, J lost 4 bases, and 9 bases lay in between. The DNA of the CDR3 is TGTGCCAGCAGCCAAGAACAGACAGTCACTGAAGCTTTCTTT. Encoded protein: CASSQEQTVTEAFF.

The rearrangement uses TRBV5-6 and TRBJ2-1, with D maybe TRBD2 (5 bases). V was clipped by 2 bases and J by 8 bases, with 14 bases between them. The CDR3 length is 14 residues. Germline V gene lookup returns CDR1 SGHDT and CDR2 YYEEEE. The CDR3 loop is CASSFSAEEDEQFF. CDR3 nucleotide sequence: TGTGCCAGCAGCTTTTCAGCCGAGGAGGATGAGCAGTTCTTC.

J is TRBJ1-1 and V is TRBV7-8; TRBD1 is a possible D gene (5 bases). The ends were cut back, 1 base at V and 1 base at J, with 22 bases in the middle. This CDR3 contains 19 residues. Germline V gives CDR1 SGHVS, CDR2 FQNEAQ. CDR3 DNA sequence: TGTGCCAGCAGCTTAGGGTATAAGAGGGGTTCTCGGACGAACACTGAAGCTTTCTTT. Translating gives CASSLGYKRGSRTNTEAFF.

The chain uses TRBV11-1 and TRBJ2-7; TRBD2 aligns across 11 bases. The CDR3 is 17 residues long. V trimming: 4 bases; J trimming: 0 bases; junction bases outside the gene matches: 8. CDR1 is SGHAT, CDR2 FQDESV, per germline (reference sequence). The CDR3 region has the DNA TGTGCCAGCAGCTCGAGAATAGCGGGAGGGCCCTCCTACGAGCAGTACTTC. Protein: CASSSRIAGGPSYEQYF.

The chain recombines TRBV11-2 with TRBJ2-3, with a possible D match to TRBD2 (7 bases). The V and J ends lost 6 bases and 6 bases respectively, with 22 bases between them. This CDR3 contains 16 residues. The germline CDR1 and CDR2 sequences are SGHAT and FQNNGV. CDR3 bases: TGTGCCAGCAGGTTTCTAGGGGGGGCGGGAGCTGATACGCAGTATTTT. This sequence encodes CASRFLGGAGADTQYF.

A few counts support this clonotype. The rearrangement uses TRBV7-9 and TRBJ2-2, with 11 bases fitting TRBD2. This CDR3 has 15 residues. J lost 3 bases, V lost 8 bases, and 5 bases had no gene match. Germline V CDR1 and CDR2: SEHNR, FQNEAQ (reference sequence). As DNA, the CDR3 is TGTGCCAGCGGAAGGACTAGCGGGCACACCGGGGAGCTGTTTTTT. Its protein product is CASGRTSGHTGELFF.

The chain couples TRBV5-1 to TRBJ2-1, with 7 bases lining up with TRBD1. After removal of 2 bases from V and 7 bases from J, the junction contained 9 bases not matched to a gene. The CDR3 is 15 residues long. Germline CDR1 and CDR2: SGHRS and YFSETQ. The CDR3, as DNA: TGCGCCAGCAGCTTCCCCAGGACAGGAATAAATGAGCAGTTCTTC. Its protein is CASSFPRTGINEQFF. The whole variable domain, remainder taken from reference TRBV5-1 and TRBJ2-1, is KAGVTQTPRYLIKTRGQQVTLSCSPISGHRSVSWYQQTPGQGLQFLFEYFSETQRNKGNFPGRFSGRQFSNSRSEMNVSTLELGDSALYLCASSFPRTGINEQFFGPGTRLTVL.

V and J are TRBV7-2 and TRBJ1-3, with D possibly matching TRBD1 (5 bases). The CDR3 sequence is 15 residues long. The ends were cut back, 5 bases at V and 0 bases at J, with 11 bases in the middle. The V gene's germline CDR1 is SGHTA and CDR2 FQGNSA. DNA for the CDR3: TGTGCCAGCAGCATCGGGGGTTTCTCTGGAAACACCATATATTTT. Translation gives CASSIGGFSGNTIYF.

This clonotype came up a few times. The chain carries TRBV12-3 or TRBV12-4 and TRBJ1-2, with a weak D call TRBD1 (5 bases). CDR3 length equals 13 residues. The V end was cut by 3 bases, the J end by 4 bases, with 9 bases between. CDR3 residues: CASSFRGGYGYTF. For the CDR3, the DNA is TGTGCCAGCAGTTTTAGGGGAGGCTATGGCTACACCTTC.

DNA of the CDR3: TGCGCCAGCAGTGAGTCAGTTTTCTCTGGGGCCAACGTCCTGACTTTC. Its translation: CASSESVFSGANVLTF. V usage is TRBV10-2 and J usage is TRBJ2-6, with unresolved D. Germline values: CDR1 WSHSY, CDR2 SAAADI. The CDR3 has 16 residues. V lost 0 bases and J lost 0, with 6 bases in between.

The V and J genes are TRBV27 and TRBJ2-1; possibly TRBD2 for D (6 bases). Between the trimmed V and J ends, which lost 6 bases and 1 base, there was a span of 16 bases. Per the germline V gene, CDR1 is MNHEY and CDR2 is SMNVEV (reference sequence). The CDR3 totals 16 residues. The CDR3 bases are TGTGCCAGCAGCCTCGCCGGGACTTGGTCCTACAATGAGCAGTTCTTC. It is translated as CASSLAGTWSYNEQFF.

The chain employs TRBV6-5 and TRBJ2-1; D is unclear. CDR1 MNHEY and CDR2 SVGAGI come from the germline V gene. The CDR3 runs to 15 residues. Trimming cost V 4 bases and J 10 bases, with 20 bases left between them. DNA for the CDR3: TGTGCCAGCAGTTTCTTCGGAGACTTACCCCTCGAGCAGTTCTTC. It encodes CASSFFGDLPLEQFF.

The chain links TRBV20-1 to TRBJ2-3; 8 bases are a match to TRBD2. There are 17 residues in the CDR3. Germline V CDR1 and CDR2: DFQATT, SNEGSKA (reference sequence). This CDR3 reads CSTLALVAGQGADTQYF. DNA of the CDR3: TGCAGCACCCTGGCCCTAGTAGCGGGACAAGGGGCAGATACGCAGTATTTT.

CDR3 in DNA: TGCAGCGCACCTATGGGACAGGAGGGAGAGACCCAGTACTTC. Protein: CSAPMGQEGETQYF. J is TRBJ2-5 and V is TRBV20-1; 8 bases align to TRBD1. The CDR3 has 14 residues. Germline loops: CDR1 DFQATT, CDR2 SNEGSKA (reference sequence).

V gene TRBV5-1 combines with J gene TRBJ1-1; D is ambiguous. The germline gives CDR1 SGHRS, CDR2 YFSETQ. The CDR3 length is 13 residues. The V end was cut by 4 bases, the J end by 0 bases, with 7 bases between. In nucleotides, the CDR3 is TGCGCCAGCAGCCCCGCTATGAACACTGAAGCTTTCTTT. Encoded protein: CASSPAMNTEAFF.

CDR3 sequence: CSARGAGRSNQPQHF. The CDR3 DNA reads as TGCAGTGCTAGAGGGGCAGGGCGTAGCAATCAGCCCCAGCATTTT. This chain joins TRBV20-1 and TRBJ1-5; possible D gene TRBD1, 5 bases. Germline V lookup: CDR1 DFQATT, CDR2 SNEGSKA (reference sequence). The CDR3 consists of 15 residues. V gave up 1 base and J gave up 0 bases, with 10 bases separating them.

This clonotype was seen only a few times. The CDR3 DNA sequence: TGTGCCAGCAGCTTGGGAGGACAGGGCCATGTGTACTTC. This translates into CASSLGGQGHVYF. The chain couples TRBV5-5 to TRBJ2-5, with TRBD1 identical over 8 bases. V shed 0 bases and J 13 bases; nucleotides not matched to a gene: 8. CDR1 is SGHKS and CDR2 is YYEKEE in the germline V gene (reference sequence). The CDR3 has 13 residues. Using reference TRBV5-5 and TRBJ2-5 for the parts outside the CDR3, the full variable domain is DAGVTQSPTHLIKTRGQQVTLRCSPISGHKSVSWYQQVLGQGPQFIFQYYEKEERGRGNFPDRFSARQFPNYSSELNVNALLLGDSALYLCASSLGGQGHVYFGPGTRLLVL.

This clonotype was counted only a few times. V usage is TRBV5-1 and J usage is TRBJ2-5, with 11 nucleotides matching TRBD2. The V gene end was trimmed by 4 bases and the J gene end by 4 bases; junction bases not matched to a gene: 3. This CDR3 has 14 amino acids. Per the germline V gene, CDR1 is SGHRS and CDR2 is YFSETQ. The CDR3 nucleotides are TGCGCCAGCAGCACCCTAGCGGGAGGAGAGACCCAGTACTTC. Translating it yields CASSTLAGGETQYF.

The sample holds many counts of this clonotype. V usage is TRBV5-5 and J usage is TRBJ2-1, with D possibly TRBD1 on 5 matching bases. Trimming stripped 4 bases from V and 2 bases from J, with 10 bases between. The CDR3 is 14 residues long. The germline V gene encodes CDR1 SGHKS and CDR2 YYEKEE (reference sequence). CDR3 in amino acids: CASSMTAAYNEQFF. The DNA for the CDR3 is TGTGCCAGCAGCATGACAGCCGCCTACAATGAGCAGTTCTTC. The whole variable domain, filled in from reference TRBV5-5 and TRBJ2-1, reads DAGVTQSPTHLIKTRGQQVTLRCSPISGHKSVSWYQQVLGQGPQFIFQYYEKEERGRGNFPDRFSARQFPNYSSELNVNALLLGDSALYLCASSMTAAYNEQFFGPGTRLTVL.